This T cell receptor (beta chain) comes out of a study of blood T cell repertoires in COVID-19. Study-level information: The study drew acute and convalescent COVID-19 samples from the United States, Italy and Spain.

Generated by immunoSEQ multiplex PCR, the TCRdb table keeps only in-frame clones and is missing some. The sample yields hundreds of thousands of clones, about 82% seen once. V dropped 0 bases and J dropped 2 bases, with 11 bases sitting between them. CDR1 is SGHRS and CDR2 is YFSETQ in the germline V gene. The CDR3 runs 15 residues. V and J are TRBV5-1 and TRBJ1-1; D unclear. This clonotype originated in an elderly woman with COVID-19, enrolled during active disease. Sequenced material: peripheral blood. In nucleotides, the CDR3 is TGCGCCAGCAGCTTGGCGGCCAGGCCTAACACTGAAGCTTTCTTT. It translates to CASSLAARPNTEAFF.